These 10 T cell receptor beta chains share one sample of origin, sequenced in a study of blood T cell repertoires in COVID-19 (dated by TCRdb to 2018 to 2021). Libraries were made using the immunoSEQ multiplex PCR assay. In its TCRdb copy, this immuneACCESS table keeps in-frame sequences only and misses some clones. Where compared with another copy, unresolved V genes explain less than half of these, and the others have no known cause. The sample contains some 190,000 clones, 85% of them found a single time. The ten most abundant clones make up roughly 18% of the sample. Sample: peripheral blood. These receptors all come from a person between 65 and 80 years old with COVID-19, enrolled during active disease.

The rearrangement uses TRBV5-4 and TRBJ2-1; perhaps TRBD2 as D (6 bases). V was pared by 0 bases and J by 0 bases, with 10 bases between. Germline lookup yields CDR1 SGHNT and CDR2 YYREEE (reference sequence). The CDR3 is 16 amino acids. This chain's CDR3 is CASSLDIGGSYNEQFF. The DNA of the CDR3 is TGTGCCAGCAGCTTGGATATCGGGGGCTCCTACAATGAGCAGTTCTTC.

The rearrangement links TRBV28 to TRBJ2-7, with 8 bases aligning to TRBD1. This CDR3 has 16 amino acids. Unmatched junction bases numbered 14, after V lost 4 bases and J lost 6 bases. CDR1 is MDHEN, CDR2 SYDVKM, per germline. This CDR3 is CASSSQGGPRVGEQYF. As DNA, the CDR3 is TGTGCCAGCAGTTCACAGGGGGGACCGAGAGTGGGCGAGCAGTACTTC.

This rearrangement joins TRBV20-1 to TRBJ2-5; perhaps TRBD2 as D (5 bases). Germline assignment: CDR1 DFQATT and CDR2 SNEGSKA (reference sequence). V dropped 7 bases and J dropped 2 bases, with 8 bases sitting between them. CDR3 length equals 11 residues. The CDR3 protein is CSESGQETQYF. Written as DNA, the CDR3 is TGCAGTGAGAGCGGACAAGAGACCCAGTACTTC.

The chain recombines TRBV5-4 with TRBJ2-7; 9 nucleotides agree with TRBD1. V lost 4 bases to trimming and J lost 2 bases; unmatched junction nucleotides: 10. The CDR3 length is 16 residues. Germline lookup yields CDR1 SGHNT and CDR2 YYREEE (reference sequence). The CDR3 loop reads CASSTTTGGETYEQYF. CDR3 bases: TGTGCCAGCAGCACGACCACAGGGGGCGAGACCTACGAGCAGTACTTC.

This clone was seen a single time. The chain links TRBV7-9 to TRBJ2-7; tentative D call: TRBD2 (5 bases). The CDR3 contains 17 residues. CDR1 and CDR2 from the germline V gene are SEHNR and FQNEAQ (reference sequence). Trimming stripped 5 bases from V and 4 bases from J, with 24 bases between. The CDR3 region is CASSLMGAAIPPYEQYF. The CDR3 region has the DNA TGTGCCAGCAGCCTGATGGGAGCGGCCATTCCCCCTTACGAGCAGTACTTC. Drawing the rest from reference TRBV7-9 and TRBJ2-7, the complete variable domain is DTGVSQNPRHKITKRGQNVTFRCDPISEHNRLYWYRQTLGQGPEFLTYFQNEAQLEKSRLLSDRFSAERPKGSFSTLEIQRTEQGDSAMYLCASSLMGAAIPPYEQYFGPGTRLTVT.

The rearrangement uses TRBV12-3 or TRBV12-4 and TRBJ1-2; 8 bases are shared with TRBD1. The CDR3 has 13 residues. V dropped 8 bases and J dropped 5; count of bases not matched to a gene: 7. DNA of the CDR3: TGTGCCAGCCAGACAGGGGACGCATATGGCTACACCTTC. It specifies CASQTGDAYGYTF.

The V and J genes are TRBV6-5 and TRBJ2-7; TRBD2 matches at 11 bases. The CDR3 totals 14 residues. Germline CDR1 is MNHEY and CDR2 is SVGAGI. With V trimmed by 7 bases and J by 7 bases, 9 bases remained unmatched. The CDR3 here is CASTTSGRGGEQYF. For the CDR3, the DNA is TGTGCCAGCACCACTAGCGGGAGAGGGGGGGAGCAGTACTTC.

J is TRBJ2-1 and V is TRBV4-2, with 8 bases lining up with TRBD2. The CDR3 extends over 16 amino acids. V shed 1 base and J 0 bases; nucleotides not matched to a gene: 2. Germline lookup yields CDR1 LGHNA and CDR2 YNFKEQ. The CDR3 DNA reads as TGTGCCAGCAGCCAAGCCGGGACTAGCTCCTACAATGAGCAGTTCTTC. Translation gives CASSQAGTSSYNEQFF.

The chain's CDR3 is CASSLLQGNTIYF. As DNA, the CDR3 is TGTGCCAGCAGCTTATTGCAGGGAAACACCATATATTTT. The V and J genes are TRBV7-2 and TRBJ1-3; D gene unclear. Trimming removed 2 bases at V and 4 bases at J, with 6 bases between. CDR1 is SGHTA, CDR2 FQGNSA, per germline. CDR3 length equals 13 residues.

The chain links TRBV9 to TRBJ2-1; TRBD2 matches 8 bases. There are 15 residues in the CDR3. J was trimmed by 2 bases and V by 3 bases; bases with no gene match: 4. The germline V gene encodes CDR1 SGDLS and CDR2 YYNGEE. For the CDR3, the DNA is TGTGCCAGCAGCGCCACTAGCGGCACCTACAATGAGCAGTTCTTC. Translation gives CASSATSGTYNEQFF.